The 8 T cell receptor beta chains listed next were all sequenced from one sample in a study of T cells after yellow fever vaccination. TCRdb recomputed calls from the 5' RACE reads with MiXCR, one row per CDR3 protein. The repertoire has approximately 250,000 distinct CDR3 sequences, approximately 6.8% of them found once; the top ten carry around 1%. This material consisted of CD4+ T cells sorted from PBMCs, taken on the day of the yellow fever booster vaccination. The receptors here all came from a man aged 25-40 years who received the YFV17D yellow fever vaccine.

This clonotype appeared many times. DNA of the CDR3: TGCGCCAGCAGCTTGGTAACTAGCGGGAACAATGAGCAGTTCTTC. This sequence encodes CASSLVTSGNNEQFF. The gene calls are TRBV5-1 and TRBJ2-1; TRBD2 aligns across 10 bases. This CDR3 is 15 amino acids long. V shed 0 bases and J 5 bases; nucleotides not matched to a gene: 2. CDR1 is SGHRS, CDR2 YFSETQ, per germline.

This clonotype was recorded many times. The chain employs TRBV5-1 and TRBJ2-3; a possible D gene is TRBD2 (5 bases). The V and J ends lost 4 bases and 8 bases respectively, with 20 bases between them. The CDR3 contains 15 residues. The germline V gene encodes CDR1 SGHRS and CDR2 YFSETQ. CDR3 protein: CASSLGGPLLGTQYF. The CDR3 DNA reads as TGCGCCAGCAGCCTGGGCGGGCCGCTTCTCGGTACGCAGTATTTT.

This chain joins TRBV11-2 and TRBJ2-3; D unclear. Germline V CDR1 and CDR2: SGHAT, FQNNGV. Trimming pared 1 base from V and 7 bases from J, leaving 6 bases between. The CDR3 contains 12 residues. This CDR3 reads CASSLGLNTQYF. The CDR3 DNA sequence: TGTGCCAGCAGCTTAGGTTTGAATACGCAGTATTTT.

This clonotype was recorded many times. This chain joins TRBV20-1 and TRBJ2-2, with a tentative D call TRBD1 (8 bases). V lost 6 bases and J 6 bases, leaving 14 bases between the germline ends. Germline V CDR1 and CDR2: DFQATT, SNEGSKA (reference sequence). The CDR3 covers 13 residues. In nucleotides, the CDR3 is TGCAGTGCACGGACAGGGAGGGCCGGGGAGCTGTTTTTT. This translates into CSARTGRAGELFF.

The chain recombines TRBV20-1 with TRBJ2-7, with TRBD1 as a possible D gene (5 bases). The germline V and J ends were trimmed by 6 bases and 3 bases, with 15 bases remaining between them. This CDR3 has 13 residues. Germline-derived CDR1 and CDR2 are DFQATT and SNEGSKA (reference sequence). CDR3 loop: CSANLGVFYEQYF. CDR3 in DNA: TGCAGTGCAAATTTAGGGGTATTCTACGAGCAGTACTTC.

The CDR3: CAWSALGLLPSEQYF. The CDR3 DNA is TGTGCCTGGAGTGCCTTGGGGTTGCTTCCCTCCGAGCAGTACTTC. This rearrangement joins TRBV30 to TRBJ2-7, with D uncertain. The germline gives CDR1 GTSNPN, CDR2 SVGIG (reference sequence). V shed 1 base and J shed 6 bases, with 19 bases lying between them. The CDR3 sequence is 15 residues long.

V is TRBV12-3 or TRBV12-4 and J is TRBJ1-2, with D possibly TRBD1 on 5 matching bases. Deletions cut 6 bases from V and 1 base from J, with 12 bases between. This CDR3 contains 14 residues. CDR3 amino acids: CASSQGGNNYGYTF. For the CDR3, the DNA is TGTGCCAGCAGCCAGGGAGGAAATAACTATGGCTACACCTTC.

This clonotype was counted ten times or more. This chain uses TRBV7-2 with TRBJ2-1, with D perhaps TRBD1 or TRBD2 (7 bases each). V lost 5 bases, J lost 8 bases, and 19 bases lay in between. CDR3 length equals 15 residues. The germline CDR1 and CDR2 sequences are SGHTA and FQGNSA. The CDR3 here is CASSPQGGELDEQFF. CDR3 sequence (DNA): TGTGCCAGCAGCCCCCAGGGGGGGGAGTTGGATGAGCAGTTCTTC.